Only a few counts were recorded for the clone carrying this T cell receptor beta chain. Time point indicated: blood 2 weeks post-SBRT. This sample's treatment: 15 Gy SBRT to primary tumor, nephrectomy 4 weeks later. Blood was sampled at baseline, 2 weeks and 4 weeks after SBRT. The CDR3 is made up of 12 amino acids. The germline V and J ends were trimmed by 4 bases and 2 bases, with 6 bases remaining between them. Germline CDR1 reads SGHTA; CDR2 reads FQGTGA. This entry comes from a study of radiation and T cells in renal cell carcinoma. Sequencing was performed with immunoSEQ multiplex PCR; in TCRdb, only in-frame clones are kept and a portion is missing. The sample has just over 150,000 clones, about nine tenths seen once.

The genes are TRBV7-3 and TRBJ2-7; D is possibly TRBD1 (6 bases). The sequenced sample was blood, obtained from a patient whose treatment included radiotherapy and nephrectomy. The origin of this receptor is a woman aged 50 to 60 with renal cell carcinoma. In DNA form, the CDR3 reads TGTGCCAGCAGCTCAGGGGCCTACGAGCAGTACTTC. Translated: CASSSGAYEQYF.